The present T cell receptor beta chain was sequenced within a study of blood T cell repertoires in COVID-19. Study overall: Both acute and convalescent COVID-19 samples were obtained from the United States, Italy and Spain.

In the authors' methods: Amplifying reference gene primers gave estimates of nucleated cell counts. Sequenced by immunoSEQ multiplex PCR; TCRdb stores in-frame clones only, minus some. V and J calls and clone size are given by that table; D and trimming were obtained from the DNA. The repertoire holds under 350,000 clones, with about 86% as singletons. This CDR3 region has 16 residues. Germline V gives CDR1 SGHTA, CDR2 FQGNSA. With V trimmed by 3 bases and J by 0 bases, 5 bases remained unmatched. Recruitment covered roughly 24 US areas and drew participants whose ages spanned roughly 18 to 89 years. Cohort allocation depended upon clinical history that participants reported.

The gene calls are TRBV7-2 and TRBJ2-3, with 8 bases fitting TRBD2. This receptor was taken from a woman aged 40 to 50 with acute COVID-19. The source material was PBMCs or T cells enriched from blood (not recorded which). This CDR3 is CASSFGTSGSTDTQYF. The CDR3 nucleotides are TGTGCCAGCAGCTTTGGGACTAGTGGTAGCACAGATACGCAGTATTTT.